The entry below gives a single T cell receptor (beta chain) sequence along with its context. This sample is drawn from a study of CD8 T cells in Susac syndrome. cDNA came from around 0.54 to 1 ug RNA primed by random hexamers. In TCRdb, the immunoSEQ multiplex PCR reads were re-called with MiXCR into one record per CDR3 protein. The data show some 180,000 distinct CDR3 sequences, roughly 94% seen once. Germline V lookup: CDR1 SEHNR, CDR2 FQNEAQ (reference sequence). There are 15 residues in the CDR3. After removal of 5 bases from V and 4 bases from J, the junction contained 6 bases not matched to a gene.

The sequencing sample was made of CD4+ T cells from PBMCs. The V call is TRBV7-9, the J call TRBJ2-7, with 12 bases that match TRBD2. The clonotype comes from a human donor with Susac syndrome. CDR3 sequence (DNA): TGTGCCAGCAGCCGAGCTGGACTAGCGGGGTACGAGCAGTACTTC. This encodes CASSRAGLAGYEQYF.